This T cell receptor beta chain was identified in a study of T cell repertoires in cytomegalovirus infection. Study-wide context: Well-studied HLA-B-restricted CMV epitopes were used in the study alongside recently identified HLA-C-restricted ones. Indicated by public TCR beta signatures were CMV infection and matching HLA type. Study-wide points: Within the response measured ex vivo, HLA-C-restricted CMV-specific TCR beta clonotypes were dominant. Based on cumulative public TCR beta family frequency, carriers of CMV plus the relevant HLA were identified.

TCRdb fed the reads into MiXCR, producing one record per CDR3 protein. Here the sample spans 80,000 or so distinct CDR3 sequences, about 37% being singletons. The CDR3 contains 15 residues. The ends were cut back, 3 bases at V and 9 bases at J, with 21 bases in the middle. Germline V gene data show CDR1 as SQVTM and CDR2 as ANQGSEA. Regarding this clonotype: What it binds is unknown.

The source is a human donor in good health (CMV status not recorded). Some clones in this sample may be carry-over from other donors' samples. Sequenced here: CD8+ T cells from cultured PBMCs, sampled from culture after CMV antigen stimulation. The J gene is TRBJ2-1, the V gene TRBV29-1, with TRBD2 as a possible D gene (6 bases). CDR3 coding DNA: TGCAGCGTTGATGGGCGAGCGGGTACAAGGGGTGAGCAGTTCTTC. Translated: CSVDGRAGTRGEQFF.